This TCR beta chain is drawn from a study of blood T cells in healthy people across ages. Study-level points and caveats: With donor CMV status unknown, expanded clonotype changes were possibly confounded.

On this clonotype: Its antigen is currently unknown.

Trimming took off 3 bases at V and 3 bases at J, with 11 bases between the two ends. Germline V lookup: CDR1 SNHLY, CDR2 FYNNEI. The CDR3 sequence is 14 residues long. A J-beta primer mix and a sample-barcoded 5' primer were used in a second PCR of roughly 6 to 11 cycles. Each of the cDNA molecules was tagged by a template-switch adaptor with 12 random nucleotides. TCRdb itself ran the 5' RACE reads through MiXCR, one entry per CDR3 protein. This sample has approximately 1.5 million distinct CDR3 sequences, with 40% to 45% found just once. The rearrangement uses TRBV2 and TRBJ2-5, with D perhaps TRBD1 (5 bases). The TCR comes from a woman aged 18-30 years in good health. The sequencing input was blood. Here the CDR3 reads CASSDGRVEETQYF. CDR3 in DNA: TGTGCCAGCAGTGATGGCAGGGTGGAAGAGACCCAGTACTTC.